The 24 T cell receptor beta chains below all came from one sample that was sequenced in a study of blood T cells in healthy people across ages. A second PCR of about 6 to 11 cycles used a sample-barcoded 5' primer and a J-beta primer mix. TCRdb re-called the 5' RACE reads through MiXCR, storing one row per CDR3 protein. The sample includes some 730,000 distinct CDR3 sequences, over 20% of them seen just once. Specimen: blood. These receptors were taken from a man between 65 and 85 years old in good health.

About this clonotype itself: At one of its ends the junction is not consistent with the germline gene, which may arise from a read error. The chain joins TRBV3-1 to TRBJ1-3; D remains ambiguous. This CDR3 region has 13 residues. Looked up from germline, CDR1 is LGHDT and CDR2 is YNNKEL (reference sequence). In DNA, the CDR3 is TGTGCTAGCAGCCGGGTTTCTGGAAACACCATATATTTT. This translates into CASSRVSGNTIYF. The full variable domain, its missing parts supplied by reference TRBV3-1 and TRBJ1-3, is DTAVSQTPKYLVTQMGNDKSIKCEQNLGHDTMYWYKQDSKKFLKIMFSYNNKELIINETVPNRFSPKSPDKAHLNLHINSLELGDSAVYFCASSRVSGNTIYFGEGSWLTVV.

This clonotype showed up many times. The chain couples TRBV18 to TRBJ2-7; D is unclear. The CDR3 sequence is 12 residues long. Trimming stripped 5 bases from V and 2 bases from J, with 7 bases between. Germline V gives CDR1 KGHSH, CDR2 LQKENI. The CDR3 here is CASSSLPYEQYF. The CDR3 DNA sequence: TGTGCCAGCTCATCCTTACCCTACGAGCAGTACTTC.

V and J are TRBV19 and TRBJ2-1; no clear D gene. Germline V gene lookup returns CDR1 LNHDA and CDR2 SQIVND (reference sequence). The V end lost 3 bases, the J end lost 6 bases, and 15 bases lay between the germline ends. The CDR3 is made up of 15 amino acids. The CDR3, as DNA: TGTGCCAGTAGTATTCTGGGCTCGGAGTTCAATGAGCAGTTCTTC. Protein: CASSILGSEFNEQFF.

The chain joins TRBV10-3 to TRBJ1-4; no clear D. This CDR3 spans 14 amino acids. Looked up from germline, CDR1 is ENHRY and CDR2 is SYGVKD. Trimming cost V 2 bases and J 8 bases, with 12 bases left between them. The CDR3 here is CAISEGGSREKLFF. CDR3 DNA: TGTGCCATCAGTGAGGGAGGGTCGAGAGAAAAACTGTTTTTT.

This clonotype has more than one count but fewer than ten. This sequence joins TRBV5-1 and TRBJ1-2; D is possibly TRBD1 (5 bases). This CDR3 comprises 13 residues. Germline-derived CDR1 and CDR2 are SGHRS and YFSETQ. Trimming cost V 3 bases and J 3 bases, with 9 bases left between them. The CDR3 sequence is CASSSGGYYGYTF. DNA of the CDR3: TGCGCCAGCAGCTCGGGGGGATACTATGGCTACACCTTC.

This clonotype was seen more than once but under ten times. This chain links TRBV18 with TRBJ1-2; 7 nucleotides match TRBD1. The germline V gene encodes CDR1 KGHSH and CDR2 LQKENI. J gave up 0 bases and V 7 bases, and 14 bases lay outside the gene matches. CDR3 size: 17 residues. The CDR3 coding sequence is TGTGCCAGCTTTCCGGGAAAGGGGGCATTAGCTAACTATGGCTACACCTTC. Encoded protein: CASFPGKGALANYGYTF. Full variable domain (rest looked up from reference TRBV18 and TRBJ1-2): NAGVMQNPRHLVRRRGQEARLRCSPMKGHSHVYWYRQLPEEGLKFMVYLQKENIIDESGMPKERFSAEFPKEGPSILRIQQVVRGDSAAYFCASFPGKGALANYGYTFGSGTRLTVV.

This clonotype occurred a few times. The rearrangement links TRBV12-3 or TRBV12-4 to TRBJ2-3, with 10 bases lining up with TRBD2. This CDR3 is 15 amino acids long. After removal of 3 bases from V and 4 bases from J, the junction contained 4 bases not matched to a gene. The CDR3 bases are TGTGCCAGCAGTTTGTGGCTAGCGGGGGCAGATACGCAGTATTTT. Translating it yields CASSLWLAGADTQYF.

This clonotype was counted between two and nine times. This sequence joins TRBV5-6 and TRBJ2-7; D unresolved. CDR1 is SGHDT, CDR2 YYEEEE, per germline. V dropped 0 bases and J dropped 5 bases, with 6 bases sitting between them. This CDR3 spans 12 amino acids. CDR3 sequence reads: CASSLVPNEQYF. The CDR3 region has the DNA TGTGCCAGCAGCTTGGTCCCCAACGAGCAGTACTTC.

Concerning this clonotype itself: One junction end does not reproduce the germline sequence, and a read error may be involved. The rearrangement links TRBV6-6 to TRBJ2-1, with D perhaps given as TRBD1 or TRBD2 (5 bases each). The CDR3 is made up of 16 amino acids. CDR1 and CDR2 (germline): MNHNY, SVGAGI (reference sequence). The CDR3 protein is CASRRPRDLTLNGQFF. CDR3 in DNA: TGTGCCAGCAGACGACCACGGGACCTTACGCTGAATGGGCAGTTCTTC.

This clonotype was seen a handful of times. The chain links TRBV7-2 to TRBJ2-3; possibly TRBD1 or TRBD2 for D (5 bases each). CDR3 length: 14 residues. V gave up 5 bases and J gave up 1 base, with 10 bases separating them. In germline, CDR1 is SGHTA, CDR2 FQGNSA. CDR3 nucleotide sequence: TGTGCCAGCAGCCATAGGGACCGCACAGATACGCAGTATTTT. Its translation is CASSHRDRTDTQYF.

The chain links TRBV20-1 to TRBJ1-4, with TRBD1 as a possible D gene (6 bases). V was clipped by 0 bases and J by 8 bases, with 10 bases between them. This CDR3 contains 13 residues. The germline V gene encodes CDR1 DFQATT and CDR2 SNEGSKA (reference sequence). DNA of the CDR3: TGCAGTGCTAGAGAGGGGGGCAGGGAAAAACTGTTTTTT. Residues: CSAREGGREKLFF.

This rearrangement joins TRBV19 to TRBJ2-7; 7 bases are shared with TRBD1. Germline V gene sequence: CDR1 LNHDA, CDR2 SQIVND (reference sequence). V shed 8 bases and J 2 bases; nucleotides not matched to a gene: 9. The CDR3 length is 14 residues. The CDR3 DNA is TGTGCCAGTTCCCAACAGGGGACGGCCTACGAGCAGTACTTC. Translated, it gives CASSQQGTAYEQYF.

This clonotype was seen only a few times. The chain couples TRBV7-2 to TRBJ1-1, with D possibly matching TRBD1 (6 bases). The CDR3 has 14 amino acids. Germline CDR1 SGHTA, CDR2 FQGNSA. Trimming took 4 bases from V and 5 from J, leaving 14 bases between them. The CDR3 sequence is CASSSSGAATEAFF. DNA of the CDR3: TGTGCCAGCAGCTCCTCGGGGGCCGCTACTGAAGCTTTCTTT.

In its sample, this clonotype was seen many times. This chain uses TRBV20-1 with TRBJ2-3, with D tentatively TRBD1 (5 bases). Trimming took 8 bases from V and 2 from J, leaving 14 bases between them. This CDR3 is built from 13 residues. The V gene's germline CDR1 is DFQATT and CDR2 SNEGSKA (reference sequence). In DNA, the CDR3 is TGCAGTACCCAGGGTGGGTACACAGATACGCAGTATTTT. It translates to CSTQGGYTDTQYF.

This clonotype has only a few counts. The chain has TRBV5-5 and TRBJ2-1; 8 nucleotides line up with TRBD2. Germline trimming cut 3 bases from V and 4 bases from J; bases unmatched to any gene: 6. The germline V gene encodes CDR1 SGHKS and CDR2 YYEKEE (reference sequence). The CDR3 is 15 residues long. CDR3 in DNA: TGTGCCAGCAGCTCGGGGGGGCAACATTACAATGAGCAGTTCTTC. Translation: CASSSGGQHYNEQFF.

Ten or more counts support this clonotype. The CDR3 region has the DNA TGTGCCAGCAGACCGAACAGGGGGCCTAGAGGATATGGCTACACCTTC. Protein product: CASRPNRGPRGYGYTF. The chain combines TRBV6-6 with TRBJ1-2; 9 bases map to TRBD1. The CDR3 spans 16 residues. Germline loops: CDR1 MNHNY, CDR2 SVGAGI (reference sequence). Losses at the gene ends were 6 bases for V and 5 bases for J; bases not matched to a gene: 13.

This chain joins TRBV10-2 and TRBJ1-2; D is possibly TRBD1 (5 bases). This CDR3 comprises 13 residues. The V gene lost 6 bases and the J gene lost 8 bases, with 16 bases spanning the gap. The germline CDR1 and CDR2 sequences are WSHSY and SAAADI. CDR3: CASRQVGREGYTF. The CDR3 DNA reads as TGCGCCAGCAGGCAGGTGGGGCGTGAGGGCTACACCTTC.

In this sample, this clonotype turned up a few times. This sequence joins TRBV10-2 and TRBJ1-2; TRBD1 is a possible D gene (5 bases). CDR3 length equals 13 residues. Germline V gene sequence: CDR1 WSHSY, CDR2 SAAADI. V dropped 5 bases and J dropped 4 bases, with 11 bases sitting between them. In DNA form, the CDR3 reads TGCGCCAGCAGTTTGACAGCCTCCTATGGCTACACCTTC. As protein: CASSLTASYGYTF.

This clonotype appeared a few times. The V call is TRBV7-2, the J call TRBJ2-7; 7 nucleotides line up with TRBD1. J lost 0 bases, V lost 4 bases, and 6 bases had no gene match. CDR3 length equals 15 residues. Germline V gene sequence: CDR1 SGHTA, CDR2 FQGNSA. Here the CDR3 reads CASSSEGASSYEQYF. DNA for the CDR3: TGTGCCAGCAGCTCAGAGGGGGCCAGCTCCTACGAGCAGTACTTC.

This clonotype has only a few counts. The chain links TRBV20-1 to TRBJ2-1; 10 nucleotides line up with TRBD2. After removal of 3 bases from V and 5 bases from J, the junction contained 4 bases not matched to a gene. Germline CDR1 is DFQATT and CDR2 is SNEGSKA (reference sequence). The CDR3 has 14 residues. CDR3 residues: CSARVSGGNNEQFF. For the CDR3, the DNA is TGCAGTGCTAGGGTTAGCGGGGGGAACAATGAGCAGTTCTTC.

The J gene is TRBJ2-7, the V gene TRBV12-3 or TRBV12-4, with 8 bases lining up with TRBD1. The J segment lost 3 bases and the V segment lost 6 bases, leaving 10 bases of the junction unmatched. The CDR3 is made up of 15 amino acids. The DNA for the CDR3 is TGTGCCAGCAGCATGGACAGGGTTTCAGACTACGAGCAGTACTTC. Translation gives CASSMDRVSDYEQYF.

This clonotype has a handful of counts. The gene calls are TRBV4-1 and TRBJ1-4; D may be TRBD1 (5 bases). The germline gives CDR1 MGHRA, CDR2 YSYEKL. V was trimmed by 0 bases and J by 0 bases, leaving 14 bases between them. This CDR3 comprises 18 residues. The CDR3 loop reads CASSQDPAEGATNEKLFF. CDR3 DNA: TGCGCCAGCAGCCAAGATCCGGCGGAAGGGGCAACTAATGAAAAACTGTTTTTT.

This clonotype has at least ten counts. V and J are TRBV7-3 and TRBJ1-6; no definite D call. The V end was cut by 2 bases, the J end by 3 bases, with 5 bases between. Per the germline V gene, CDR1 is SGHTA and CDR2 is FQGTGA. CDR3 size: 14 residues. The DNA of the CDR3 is TGTGCCAGCAGCTTAGACGGCTATAATTCACCCCTCCACTTT. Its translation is CASSLDGYNSPLHF.

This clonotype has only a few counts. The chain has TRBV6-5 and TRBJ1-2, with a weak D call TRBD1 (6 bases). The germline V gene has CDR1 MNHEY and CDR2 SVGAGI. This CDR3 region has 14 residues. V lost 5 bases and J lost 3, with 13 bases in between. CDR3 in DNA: TGTGCCAGCAGTAAACGCAGGGGTGACTATGGCTACACCTTC. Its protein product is CASSKRRGDYGYTF.